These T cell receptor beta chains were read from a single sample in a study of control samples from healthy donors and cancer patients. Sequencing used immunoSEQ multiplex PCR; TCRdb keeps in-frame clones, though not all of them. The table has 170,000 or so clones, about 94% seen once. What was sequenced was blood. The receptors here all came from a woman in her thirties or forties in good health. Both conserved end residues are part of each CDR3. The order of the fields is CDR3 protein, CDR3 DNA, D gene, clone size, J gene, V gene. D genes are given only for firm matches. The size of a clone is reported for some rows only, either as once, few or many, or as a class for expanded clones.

CASSPGTGSSGANVLTF,TGTGCCAGCAGCCCGGGGACAGGTAGCTCTGGGGCCAACGTCCTGACTTTC,TRBD1,-,TRBJ2-6,TRBV11-3
CASSELRELPFPPGELFF,TGTGCCAGCAGTGAATTACGGGAACTACCCTTTCCACCCGGGGAGCTGTTTTTT,-,-,TRBJ2-2,TRBV6-1
CASSLDGGADAEAFF,TGTGCCAGCAGCTTAGACGGGGGGGCGGACGCTGAAGCTTTCTTT,-,-,TRBJ1-1,TRBV11-2
CAINPDPENSPLHF,TGTGCCATCAATCCGGATCCTGAGAATTCACCCCTCCACTTT,-,-,TRBJ1-6,TRBV10-3
CASSFMTGSLSGNTIYF,TGTGCCAGCAGCTTCATGACAGGCTCCTTATCTGGAAACACCATATATTTT,-,once,TRBJ1-3,TRBV7-2
CASSEAAPPRTDTQYF,TGTGCCAGCAGTGAAGCTGCCCCTCCAAGAACAGATACGCAGTATTTT,-,-,TRBJ2-3,TRBV2
CASRYTGQSNSPLHF,TGCGCCAGCAGATATACCGGACAGTCCAATTCACCCCTCCACTTT,-,-,TRBJ1-6,TRBV5-1
CATSRDRKGGTNEKLFF,TGTGCCACCAGCAGAGATAGGAAGGGGGGAACTAATGAAAAACTGTTTTTT,-,once,TRBJ1-4,TRBV15
CASSTWTGIGTEAFF,TGTGCCAGCAGCACCTGGACAGGGATTGGCACTGAAGCTTTCTTT,TRBD1,-,TRBJ1-1,TRBV5-4
CASRRDREGPEAFF,TGTGCCAGCAGGCGGGACAGGGAGGGCCCTGAAGCTTTCTTT,TRBD1,-,TRBJ1-1,TRBV5-6
CASRPAGSTDTQYF,TGTGCCAGCCGTCCCGCCGGGAGCACAGATACGCAGTATTTT,-,-,TRBJ2-3,TRBV6-4
CASSLILAISTDTQYF,TGTGCCAGCAGCTTAATACTGGCGATTAGCACAGATACGCAGTATTTT,-,-,TRBJ2-3,TRBV7-3
CASSQIPGTVNTGELFF,TGCGCCAGCAGCCAGATCCCCGGGACCGTCAACACCGGGGAGCTGTTTTTT,-,once,TRBJ2-2,TRBV4-3
CASSVALRGTSDTQYF,TGTGCCAGCAGCGTAGCTCTCCGGGGGACCTCAGATACGCAGTATTTT,-,-,TRBJ2-3,TRBV9
CASSISGLAGERGTDTQYF,TGTGCCAGTAGTATATCAGGGCTAGCGGGAGAGAGGGGCACAGATACGCAGTATTTT,TRBD2,-,TRBJ2-3,TRBV19
CASSFGGNQPQHF,TGTGCCAGCAGTTTTGGCGGCAATCAGCCCCAGCATTTT,-,-,TRBJ1-5,TRBV12-3/TRBV12-4
CASSQPENTEAFF,TGTGCCAGCAGCCAGCCCGAGAACACTGAAGCTTTCTTT,-,-,TRBJ1-1,TRBV4-2
CASSLVSGGTGELFF,TGCGCCAGCAGCTTGGTGTCAGGGGGTACCGGGGAGCTGTTTTTT,TRBD1,-,TRBJ2-2,TRBV5-1
CASSVAIMNRVYGYTF,TGTGCCAGCAGCGTAGCTATTATGAACAGGGTCTATGGCTACACCTTC,-,-,TRBJ1-2,TRBV9
CASSLRRQGSAGQETQYF,TGTGCCAGCAGTTTAAGGAGACAGGGCTCGGCGGGACAAGAGACCCAGTACTTC,-,-,TRBJ2-5,TRBV27
CASSQGGRNTEAFF,TGTGCCAGCAGCCAAGGGGGTAGGAACACTGAAGCTTTCTTT,-,once,TRBJ1-1,TRBV14
CASSSMTGLNGYTF,TGCGCCAGCAGCTCCATGACAGGGCTCAATGGCTACACCTTC,TRBD1,-,TRBJ1-2,TRBV4-3
CASSLGTSGLVDTQYF,TGTGCCAGCAGCTTGGGGACATCGGGACTAGTAGATACGCAGTATTTT,TRBD2,few,TRBJ2-3,TRBV5-4
CASSSTSGVRNEQFF,TGTGCCAGCAGTTCTACTAGCGGGGTAAGGAATGAGCAGTTCTTC,TRBD2,-,TRBJ2-1,TRBV5-4
CASGFGQRRTEAFF,TGTGCTAGTGGTTTCGGGCAGCGGCGTACTGAAGCTTTCTTT,-,-,TRBJ1-1,TRBV12-5
CASSYLGSIQYF,TGTGCCAGCAGTTACCTAGGTTCCATTCAGTACTTC,-,-,TRBJ2-4,TRBV6-2/TRBV6-3
CASSYSWGQGYEQYF,TGTGCCAGCAGTTACTCGTGGGGACAGGGGTACGAGCAGTACTTC,TRBD1,-,TRBJ2-7,TRBV6-5
CASSFGGGYEQYF,TGTGCCAGCAGCTTCGGAGGGGGCTACGAGCAGTACTTC,-,-,TRBJ2-7,TRBV7-8
CASSLGLAAYNEQFF,TGTGCCAGCAGCTTGGGACTAGCAGCCTACAATGAGCAGTTCTTC,TRBD2,-,TRBJ2-1,TRBV11-3
CASSMVAATDTQYF,TGTGCCAGTAGTATGGTAGCGGCCACAGATACGCAGTATTTT,-,-,TRBJ2-3,TRBV19
CASSLVLAGNNEQFF,TGCGCCAGCAGCTTGGTGCTAGCGGGAAATAATGAGCAGTTCTTC,TRBD2,-,TRBJ2-1,TRBV5-1
CASSLKWKATEAFF,TGCGCCAGCAGCTTGAAGTGGAAGGCCACTGAAGCTTTCTTT,-,-,TRBJ1-1,TRBV5-1
CASSPRTGANYGYTF,TGTGCCAGCAGCCCTCGGACAGGGGCGAACTATGGCTACACCTTC,TRBD1,-,TRBJ1-2,TRBV11-1
CASSLGRDYHSTDTQYF,TGTGCCAGCAGCTTGGGTCGGGACTACCATAGCACAGATACGCAGTATTTT,TRBD2,-,TRBJ2-3,TRBV11-3
CASSQTSARGTQYF,TGTGCCAGCAGCCAAACCTCAGCGCGGGGGACCCAGTACTTC,-,-,TRBJ2-5,TRBV3-1/TRBV3-2
CASRGQGGYEQYF,TGTGCCAGCCGTGGACAGGGTGGCTACGAGCAGTACTTC,TRBD1,-,TRBJ2-7,TRBV27
CASSFPGRAKTEAFF,TGTGCCAGCAGCTTTCCCGGGAGGGCGAAGACTGAAGCTTTCTTT,-,-,TRBJ1-1,TRBV7-2
CASSYMGSETQYF,TGTGCCAGCAGTTACATGGGTAGCGAGACCCAGTACTTC,-,-,TRBJ2-5,TRBV6-5
CASSQDLGELFF,TGCGCCAGCAGCCAAGATCTTGGGGAGCTGTTTTTT,-,-,TRBJ2-2,TRBV4-1
CASSQVGAESNQPQHF,TGTGCCAGTAGTCAAGTAGGGGCAGAAAGCAATCAGCCCCAGCATTTT,-,-,TRBJ1-5,TRBV19
CASSTGQRVTYEQYF,TGTGCCAGCAGCACTGGACAGAGAGTGACCTACGAGCAGTACTTC,-,-,TRBJ2-7,TRBV6-2/TRBV6-3
CASSPVWGYNSPLHF,TGTGCCAGCAGCCCCGTATGGGGCTATAATTCACCCCTCCACTTT,-,-,TRBJ1-6,TRBV6-2/TRBV6-3
CASSDSILGGEAFF,TGTGCCAGCAGTGACTCGATTTTGGGGGGGGAAGCTTTCTTT,-,-,TRBJ1-1,TRBV6-4
CASSPTGTVGPYEQYF,TGTGCCAGCAGCCCGACCGGGACAGTGGGACCCTACGAGCAGTACTTC,TRBD1,-,TRBJ2-7,TRBV7-9
CASSPSSYEQYF,TGTGCCAGCTCACCATCTTCCTACGAGCAGTACTTC,-,-,TRBJ2-7,TRBV18
CASSPHTGSFGVNEQFF,TGTGCCAGCAGCCCCCACACCGGGTCCTTCGGGGTCAATGAGCAGTTCTTC,-,-,TRBJ2-1,TRBV4-2
CASREQGDSPLHF,TGTGCCAGCAGAGAACAGGGGGACTCACCCCTCCACTTT,TRBD1,-,TRBJ1-6,TRBV3-1/TRBV3-2
CAISEDRGSAFF,TGTGCCATCAGTGAAGACAGGGGATCGGCTTTCTTT,TRBD1,-,TRBJ1-1,TRBV10-3
CASWEAGAGDTDTQYF,TGTGCCAGCTGGGAAGCGGGAGCGGGGGACACAGATACGCAGTATTTT,TRBD2,-,TRBJ2-3,TRBV28